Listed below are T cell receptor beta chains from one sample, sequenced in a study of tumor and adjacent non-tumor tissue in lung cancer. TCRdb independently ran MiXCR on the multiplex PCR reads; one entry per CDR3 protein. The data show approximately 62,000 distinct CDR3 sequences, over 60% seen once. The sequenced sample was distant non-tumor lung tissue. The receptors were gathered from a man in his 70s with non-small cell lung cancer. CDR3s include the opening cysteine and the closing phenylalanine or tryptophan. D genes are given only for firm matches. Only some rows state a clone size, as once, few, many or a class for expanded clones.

cdr3_aa: CVSSPPGPYRTQYF; cdr3_nt: TGTGTCAGCAGTCCTCCGGGCCCTTATCGGACCCAGTACTTC; j_call: TRBJ2-5; v_call: TRBV28; clone_size: NA; d_call: NA
cdr3_aa: CAISNQITSRGQETQYF; cdr3_nt: TGTGCCATCAGTAACCAAATAACTAGCAGGGGCCAAGAGACCCAGTATTTC; j_call: TRBJ2-5; v_call: TRBV10-3; clone_size: NA; d_call: NA
cdr3_aa: CSASSGVYVYTF; cdr3_nt: TGCAGTGCTAGTTCGGGGGTCTATGTCTACACCTTC; j_call: TRBJ1-2; v_call: TRBV20-1; clone_size: NA; d_call: NA
cdr3_aa: CASNQGRMLGMSNQPQHF; cdr3_nt: TGTGCCAGCAACCAAGGGAGGATGCTGGGGATGAGCAATCAGCCTCAGCATTTT; j_call: TRBJ1-5; v_call: TRBV4-2; clone_size: once; d_call: NA
cdr3_aa: CAWSVRWGNQPQHF; cdr3_nt: TGTGCCTGGAGTGTTAGGTGGGGCAATCAGCCCCAGCATTTT; j_call: TRBJ1-5; v_call: TRBV30; clone_size: few; d_call: NA
cdr3_aa: CSVETSGSIYNEQFF; cdr3_nt: TGCAGCGTTGAGACTAGCGGGAGTATCTACAATGAGCAGTTCTTC; j_call: TRBJ2-1; v_call: TRBV29-1; clone_size: many; d_call: TRBD2
cdr3_aa: CASSLRVDMQYF; cdr3_nt: TGTGCCAGCAGCCTCAGGGTAGATATGCAGTATTTT; j_call: TRBJ2-3; v_call: TRBV11-3; clone_size: NA; d_call: NA
cdr3_aa: CSARGSNQPQHF; cdr3_nt: TGCAGTGCTAGGGGGAGCAATCAGCCCCAGCATTTT; j_call: TRBJ1-5; v_call: TRBV20-1; clone_size: few; d_call: NA
cdr3_aa: CASRIAGGRTGEPFF; cdr3_nt: TGTGCCAGCAGGATAGCGGGAGGGCGCACCGGGGAGCCGTTTTTT; j_call: TRBJ2-2; v_call: TRBV12-3/TRBV12-4; clone_size: many; d_call: TRBD2
cdr3_aa: CASRLIGGRAYDEQFF; cdr3_nt: TGTGCCAGCCGACTCATCGGGGGCAGGGCCTACGATGAGCAGTTCTTC; j_call: TRBJ2-1; v_call: TRBV6-6; clone_size: NA; d_call: NA
cdr3_aa: CASSLYGSSYNEQFF; cdr3_nt: TGTGCCAGCAGCTTATACGGAAGCTCCTACAATGAGCAGTTCTTC; j_call: TRBJ2-1; v_call: TRBV7-9; clone_size: NA; d_call: NA
cdr3_aa: CASSPGPRKYF; cdr3_nt: TGTGCCAGCAGTCCGGGACCTCGCAAATATTTT; j_call: TRBJ2-3; v_call: TRBV12-3/TRBV12-4; clone_size: medium-sized; d_call: NA
cdr3_aa: CSTCLLATYNEQFF; cdr3_nt: TGCAGTACTTGTCTACTAGCGACCTACAATGAGCAGTTCTTC; j_call: TRBJ2-1; v_call: TRBV20-1; clone_size: NA; d_call: TRBD2
cdr3_aa: CASRNSGTQNQPQHF; cdr3_nt: TGTGCCAGCCGCAATAGCGGGACACAGAATCAGCCCCAGCATTTT; j_call: TRBJ1-5; v_call: TRBV7-2; clone_size: NA; d_call: NA
cdr3_aa: CASSRGTREAFF; cdr3_nt: TGTGCCAGCAGCCGTGGGACACGGGAAGCTTTCTTT; j_call: TRBJ1-1; v_call: TRBV11-2; clone_size: NA; d_call: NA
cdr3_aa: CASSPDQTAEIYEQYF; cdr3_nt: TGTGCCAGCAGTCCCGATCAGACAGCCGAGATCTACGAGCAGTACTTC; j_call: TRBJ2-7; v_call: TRBV6-2/TRBV6-3; clone_size: many; d_call: NA
cdr3_aa: CATSREARAVASLREDFF; cdr3_nt: TGTGCCACCAGCAGAGAAGCGCGAGCGGTGGCAAGCCTCCGCGAGGATTTCTTC; j_call: TRBJ2-1; v_call: TRBV15; clone_size: once; d_call: NA
cdr3_aa: CDWSLLGVYNEQFF; cdr3_nt: TGTGACTGGAGCCTCCTGGGAGTCTACAATGAGCAGTTCTTC; j_call: TRBJ2-1; v_call: TRBV30; clone_size: NA; d_call: NA
cdr3_aa: CVSSLDRGNEQFF; cdr3_nt: TGTGTCAGCAGCTTAGATCGAGGCAATGAGCAGTTCTTC; j_call: TRBJ2-1; v_call: TRBV11-2; clone_size: few; d_call: NA
cdr3_aa: CASSSGQGRANEKLFF; cdr3_nt: TGTGCCAGCAGCTCGGGTCAGGGAAGAGCTAATGAAAAACTGTTTTTT; j_call: TRBJ1-4; v_call: TRBV5-4; clone_size: NA; d_call: NA
cdr3_aa: CASSDTFPAGGHTDTQYF; cdr3_nt: TGTGCCAGCAGTGACACGTTCCCCGCGGGGGGTCATACAGATACGCAGTATTTT; j_call: TRBJ2-3; v_call: TRBV6-4; clone_size: NA; d_call: TRBD2
cdr3_aa: CACTPRTGVDELFF; cdr3_nt: TGTGCCTGCACCCCCCGGACAGGGGTGGATGAGCTGTTCTTC; j_call: TRBJ2-1; v_call: TRBV11-1; clone_size: NA; d_call: TRBD1
cdr3_aa: CASKRALGSTTETFF; cdr3_nt: TGCGCCAGCAAGAGGGCTCTGGGCTCTACTACTGAAACTTTCTTT; j_call: TRBJ1-1; v_call: TRBV5-1; clone_size: NA; d_call: NA
cdr3_aa: CASSAQGYMGQLRFF; cdr3_nt: TGTGCCAGCAGCGCACAGGGGTATATGGGACAGCTACGATTCTTC; j_call: TRBJ2-1; v_call: TRBV5-4; clone_size: NA; d_call: TRBD1
cdr3_aa: CATSKRQGPVGNEQFF; cdr3_nt: TGTGCCACCAGCAAACGACAGGGACCGGTAGGAAATGAGCAGTTCTTC; j_call: TRBJ2-1; v_call: TRBV24-1; clone_size: NA; d_call: TRBD1
cdr3_aa: CASSLARLTVSYEQYF; cdr3_nt: TGTGCCAGCAGCTTAGCGCGACTGACGGTCTCCTACGAACAGTACTTC; j_call: TRBJ2-7; v_call: TRBV11-1; clone_size: few; d_call: NA
cdr3_aa: CASRTPGANVLTF; cdr3_nt: TGTGCCAGTCGGACCCCCGGGGCCAACGTCCTTACTTTC; j_call: TRBJ2-6; v_call: TRBV11-2; clone_size: NA; d_call: NA
cdr3_aa: CASSSAMGGTDTQYF; cdr3_nt: TGTGCCAGCAGTTCCGCAATGGGGGGCACAGATACGCAGTATTTT; j_call: TRBJ2-3; v_call: TRBV12-3/TRBV12-4; clone_size: many; d_call: NA
cdr3_aa: CAISEWGPNYGYTF; cdr3_nt: TGTGCCATCAGTGAATGGGGGCCTAACTATGGCTACACCTTT; j_call: TRBJ1-2; v_call: TRBV6-1; clone_size: NA; d_call: NA
cdr3_aa: CASSPPGVAGGNNGELFF; cdr3_nt: TGTGCCAGCAGCCCTCCGGGAGTAGCGGGAGGGAACAACGGGGAGCTGTTTTTT; j_call: TRBJ2-2; v_call: TRBV11-2; clone_size: NA; d_call: TRBD2
cdr3_aa: CASSTGIGQPQYF; cdr3_nt: TGTGCCAGCAGCACAGGGATTGGGCAGCCCCAGTATTTT; j_call: TRBJ2-3; v_call: TRBV7-9; clone_size: NA; d_call: NA
cdr3_aa: CASSQRIGDYGCTF; cdr3_nt: NA; j_call: TRBJ1-2; v_call: TRBV4-2; clone_size: once; d_call: NA
cdr3_aa: CASSPDGDQFF; cdr3_nt: TGTGCCAGCAGCCCCGATGGGGATCAGTTCTTC; j_call: TRBJ2-1; v_call: TRBV11-2; clone_size: NA; d_call: NA
cdr3_aa: CTSSSFRLGLADTQYF; cdr3_nt: TGTACCAGCAGTTCATTCAGGCTGGGGTTGGCAGATACGCAGTATTTT; j_call: TRBJ2-3; v_call: TRBV6-5; clone_size: NA; d_call: NA
cdr3_aa: CASSLAGGNQPQHF; cdr3_nt: TGTGCCAGCAGCTTGGCGGGGGGCAATCAGCCCCAGCATTTT; j_call: TRBJ1-5; v_call: TRBV5-4; clone_size: many; d_call: NA